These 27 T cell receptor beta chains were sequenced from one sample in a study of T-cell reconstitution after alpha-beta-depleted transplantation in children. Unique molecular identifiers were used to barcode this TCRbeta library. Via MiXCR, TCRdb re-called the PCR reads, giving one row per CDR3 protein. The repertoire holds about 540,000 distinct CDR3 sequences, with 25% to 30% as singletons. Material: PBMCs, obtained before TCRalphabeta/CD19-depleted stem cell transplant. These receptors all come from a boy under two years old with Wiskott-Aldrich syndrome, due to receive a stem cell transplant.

CDR3 protein: CACLTGIGETQYF. Here the CDR3 DNA reads TGTGCCTGCCTCACAGGGATTGGAGAGACCCAGTACTTC. This rearrangement joins TRBV30 to TRBJ2-5; TRBD1 might be the D (6 bases). CDR3 length: 13 residues. CDR1 is GTSNPN, CDR2 SVGIG, per germline (reference sequence). Trimming stripped 6 bases from V and 4 bases from J, with 15 bases between.

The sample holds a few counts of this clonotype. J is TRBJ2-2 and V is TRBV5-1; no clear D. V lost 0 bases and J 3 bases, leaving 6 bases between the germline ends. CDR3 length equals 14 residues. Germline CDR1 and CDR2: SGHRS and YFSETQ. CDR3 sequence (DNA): TGCGCCAGCAGCTTGGTCTCAGACACCGGGGAGCTGTTTTTT. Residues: CASSLVSDTGELFF.

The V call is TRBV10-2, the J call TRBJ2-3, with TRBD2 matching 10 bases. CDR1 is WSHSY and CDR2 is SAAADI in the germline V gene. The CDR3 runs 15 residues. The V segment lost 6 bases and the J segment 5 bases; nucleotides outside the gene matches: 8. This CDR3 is CASSSRTSGRDTQYF. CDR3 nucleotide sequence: TGCGCCAGCAGCAGCAGGACTAGCGGAAGAGATACGCAGTATTTT.

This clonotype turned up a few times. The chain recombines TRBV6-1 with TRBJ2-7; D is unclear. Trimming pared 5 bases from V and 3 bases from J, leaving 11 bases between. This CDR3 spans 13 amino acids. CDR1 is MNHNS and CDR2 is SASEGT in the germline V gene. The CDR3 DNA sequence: TGTGCCAGCAGTCGCCACCTGGGCTACGAGCAGTACTTC. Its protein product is CASSRHLGYEQYF.

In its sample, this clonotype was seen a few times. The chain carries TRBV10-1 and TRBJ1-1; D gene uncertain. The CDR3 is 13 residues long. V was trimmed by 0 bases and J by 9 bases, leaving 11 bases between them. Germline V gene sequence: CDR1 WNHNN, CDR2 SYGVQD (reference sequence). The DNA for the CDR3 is TGCGCCAGCAGTGAGTCGTTCCGAGGACAAGCTTTCTTT. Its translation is CASSESFRGQAFF.

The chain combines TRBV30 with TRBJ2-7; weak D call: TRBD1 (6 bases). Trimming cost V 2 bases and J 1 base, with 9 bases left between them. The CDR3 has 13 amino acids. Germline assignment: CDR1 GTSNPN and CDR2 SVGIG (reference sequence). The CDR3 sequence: CAWSIRGSYEQYF. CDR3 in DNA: TGTGCCTGGAGTATAAGGGGGTCCTACGAGCAGTACTTC. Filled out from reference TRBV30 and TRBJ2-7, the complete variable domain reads SQTIHQWPATLVQPVGSPLSLECTVEGTSNPNLYWYRQAAGRGLQLLFYSVGIGQISSEVPQNLSASRPQDRQFILSSKKLLLSDSGFYLCAWSIRGSYEQYFGPGTRLTVT.

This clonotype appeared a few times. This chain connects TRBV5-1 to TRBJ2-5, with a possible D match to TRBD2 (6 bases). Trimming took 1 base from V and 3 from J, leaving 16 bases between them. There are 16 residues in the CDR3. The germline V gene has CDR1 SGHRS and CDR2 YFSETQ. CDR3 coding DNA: TGCGCCAGCAGCTTGACCAAAGCCTGGGGGGAAGAGACCCAGTACTTC. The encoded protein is CASSLTKAWGEETQYF.

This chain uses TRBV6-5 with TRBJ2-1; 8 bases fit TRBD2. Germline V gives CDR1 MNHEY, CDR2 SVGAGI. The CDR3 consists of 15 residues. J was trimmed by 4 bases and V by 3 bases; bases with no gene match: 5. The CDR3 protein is CASSYRAGEYNEQFF. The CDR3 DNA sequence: TGTGCCAGCAGTTATCGAGCGGGGGAGTACAATGAGCAGTTCTTC.

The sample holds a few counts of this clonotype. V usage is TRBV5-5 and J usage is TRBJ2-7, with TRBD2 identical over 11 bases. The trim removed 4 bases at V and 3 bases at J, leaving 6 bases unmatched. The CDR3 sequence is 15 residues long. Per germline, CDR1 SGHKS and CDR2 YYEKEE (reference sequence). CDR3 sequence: CASSETSGTRYEQYF. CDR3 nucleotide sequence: TGTGCCAGCAGCGAGACTAGCGGGACTCGCTACGAGCAGTACTTC. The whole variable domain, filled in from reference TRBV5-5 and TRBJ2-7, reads DAGVTQSPTHLIKTRGQQVTLRCSPISGHKSVSWYQQVLGQGPQFIFQYYEKEERGRGNFPDRFSARQFPNYSSELNVNALLLGDSALYLCASSETSGTRYEQYFGPGTRLTVT.

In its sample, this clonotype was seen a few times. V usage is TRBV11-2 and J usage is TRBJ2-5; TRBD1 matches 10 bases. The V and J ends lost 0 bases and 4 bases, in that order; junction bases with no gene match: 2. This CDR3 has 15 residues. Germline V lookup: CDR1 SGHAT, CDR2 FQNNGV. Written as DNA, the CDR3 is TGTGCCAGCAGCTTAGAAGGGACAGGGGTAGAGACCCAGTACTTC. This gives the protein CASSLEGTGVETQYF.

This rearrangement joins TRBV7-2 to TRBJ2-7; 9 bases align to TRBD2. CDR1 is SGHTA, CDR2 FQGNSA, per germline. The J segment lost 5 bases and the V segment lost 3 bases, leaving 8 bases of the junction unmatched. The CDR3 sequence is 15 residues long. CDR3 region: CASSFRGRASNEQYF. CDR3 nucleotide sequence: TGTGCCAGCAGCTTTCGCGGGAGGGCATCTAACGAGCAGTACTTC.

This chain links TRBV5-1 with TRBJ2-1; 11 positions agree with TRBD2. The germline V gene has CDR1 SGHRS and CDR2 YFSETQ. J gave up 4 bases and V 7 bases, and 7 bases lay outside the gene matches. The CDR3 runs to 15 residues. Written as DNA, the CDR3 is TGCGCCAGCGTAACTACTAGCGGGGGTTACAATGAGCAGTTCTTC. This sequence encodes CASVTTSGGYNEQFF. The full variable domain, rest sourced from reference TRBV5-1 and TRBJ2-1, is KAGVTQTPRYLIKTRGQQVTLSCSPISGHRSVSWYQQTPGQGLQFLFEYFSETQRNKGNFPGRFSGRQFSNSRSEMNVSTLELGDSALYLCASVTTSGGYNEQFFGPGTRLTVL.

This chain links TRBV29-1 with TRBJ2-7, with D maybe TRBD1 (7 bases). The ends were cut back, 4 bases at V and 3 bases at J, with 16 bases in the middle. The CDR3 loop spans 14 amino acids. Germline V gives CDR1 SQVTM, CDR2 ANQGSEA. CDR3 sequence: CSVGPGDSFYEQYF. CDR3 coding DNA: TGCAGCGTTGGGCCGGGGGACAGCTTCTACGAGCAGTACTTC.

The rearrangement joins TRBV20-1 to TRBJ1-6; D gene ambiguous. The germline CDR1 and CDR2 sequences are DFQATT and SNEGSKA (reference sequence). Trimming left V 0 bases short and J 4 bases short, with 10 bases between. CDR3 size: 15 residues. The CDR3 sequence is CSARDEAVYNSPLHF. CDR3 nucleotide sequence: TGCAGTGCTAGAGATGAGGCAGTTTATAATTCACCCCTCCACTTT.

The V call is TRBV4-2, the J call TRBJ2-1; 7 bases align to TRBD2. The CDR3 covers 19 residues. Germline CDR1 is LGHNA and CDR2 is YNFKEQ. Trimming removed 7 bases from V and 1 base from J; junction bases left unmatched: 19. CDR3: CASTADPTAGVGSYNEQFF. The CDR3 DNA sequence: TGTGCCAGCACCGCGGATCCAACCGCGGGAGTAGGGTCCTACAATGAGCAGTTCTTC.

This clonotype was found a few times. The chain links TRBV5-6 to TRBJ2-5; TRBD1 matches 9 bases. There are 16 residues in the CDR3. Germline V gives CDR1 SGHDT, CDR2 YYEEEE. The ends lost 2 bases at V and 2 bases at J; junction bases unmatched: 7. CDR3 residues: CASSFGQGLVQETQYF. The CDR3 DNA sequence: TGTGCCAGCAGCTTCGGACAGGGGCTCGTTCAAGAGACCCAGTACTTC.

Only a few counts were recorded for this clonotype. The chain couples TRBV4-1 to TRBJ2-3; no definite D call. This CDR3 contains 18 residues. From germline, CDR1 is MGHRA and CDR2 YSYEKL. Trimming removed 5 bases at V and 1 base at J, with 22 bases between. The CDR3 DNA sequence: TGCGCCAGCAGCGAGAGAGAGCAGCGTATACTGGGCACAGATACGCAGTATTTT. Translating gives CASSEREQRILGTDTQYF.

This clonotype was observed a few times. The CDR3: CASRIQRDNEQYF. The CDR3 nucleotides are TGCGCCAGCAGGATCCAGCGGGACAACGAGCAGTACTTC. The rearrangement links TRBV5-1 to TRBJ2-7, with a tentative D call TRBD2 (7 bases). V lost 5 bases and J lost 5, with 14 bases in between. CDR1 SGHRS and CDR2 YFSETQ come from the germline V gene. This CDR3 has 13 amino acids. The variable domain in full, completed from reference TRBV5-1 and TRBJ2-7, reads KAGVTQTPRYLIKTRGQQVTLSCSPISGHRSVSWYQQTPGQGLQFLFEYFSETQRNKGNFPGRFSGRQFSNSRSEMNVSTLELGDSALYLCASRIQRDNEQYFGPGTRLTVT.

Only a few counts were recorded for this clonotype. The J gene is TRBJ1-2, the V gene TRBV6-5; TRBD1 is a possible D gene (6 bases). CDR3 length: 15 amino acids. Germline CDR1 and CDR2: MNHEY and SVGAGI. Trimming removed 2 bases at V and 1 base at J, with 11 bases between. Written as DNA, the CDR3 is TGTGCCAGCAGTTACGAGGGGGGGATTAACTATGGCTACACCTTC. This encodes CASSYEGGINYGYTF.

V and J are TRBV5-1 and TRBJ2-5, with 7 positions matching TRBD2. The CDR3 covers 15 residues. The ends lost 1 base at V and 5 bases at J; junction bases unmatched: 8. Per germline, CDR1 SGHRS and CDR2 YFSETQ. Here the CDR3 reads CASSLWGRADETQYF. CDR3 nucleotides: TGCGCCAGCAGCTTGTGGGGGAGGGCCGACGAGACCCAGTACTTC.

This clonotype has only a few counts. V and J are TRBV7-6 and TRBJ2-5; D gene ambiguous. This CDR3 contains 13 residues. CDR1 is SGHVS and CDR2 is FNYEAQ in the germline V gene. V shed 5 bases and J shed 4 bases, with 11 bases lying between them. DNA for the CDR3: TGTGCCAGCAGCCTCCCTATAGGAGAGACCCAGTACTTC. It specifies CASSLPIGETQYF.

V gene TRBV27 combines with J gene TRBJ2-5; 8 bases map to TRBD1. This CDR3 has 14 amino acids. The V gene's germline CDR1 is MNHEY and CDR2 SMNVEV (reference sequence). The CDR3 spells CATSLHRGQETQYF. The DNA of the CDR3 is TGTGCTACCAGCTTACACAGGGGGCAAGAGACCCAGTACTTC.

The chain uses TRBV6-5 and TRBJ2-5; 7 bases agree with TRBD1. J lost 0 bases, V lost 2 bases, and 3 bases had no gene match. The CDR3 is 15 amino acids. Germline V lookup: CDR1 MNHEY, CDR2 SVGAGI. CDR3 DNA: TGTGCCAGCAGTTACCAGGGGACAGACCAAGAGACCCAGTACTTC. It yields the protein CASSYQGTDQETQYF.

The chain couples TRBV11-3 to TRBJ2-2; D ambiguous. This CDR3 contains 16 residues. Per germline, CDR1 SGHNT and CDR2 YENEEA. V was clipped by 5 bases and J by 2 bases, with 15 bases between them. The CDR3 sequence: CASSHTDLLNTGELFF. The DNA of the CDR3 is TGTGCCAGCAGCCACACCGACCTCTTAAACACCGGGGAGCTGTTTTTT.

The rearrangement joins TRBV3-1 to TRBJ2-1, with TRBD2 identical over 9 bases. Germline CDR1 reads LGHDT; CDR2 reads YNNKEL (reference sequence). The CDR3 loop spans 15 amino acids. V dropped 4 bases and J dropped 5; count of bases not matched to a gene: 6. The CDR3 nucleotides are TGTGCCAGCAGCCTACGACTAGCGGCCAACAATGAGCAGTTCTTC. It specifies CASSLRLAANNEQFF.

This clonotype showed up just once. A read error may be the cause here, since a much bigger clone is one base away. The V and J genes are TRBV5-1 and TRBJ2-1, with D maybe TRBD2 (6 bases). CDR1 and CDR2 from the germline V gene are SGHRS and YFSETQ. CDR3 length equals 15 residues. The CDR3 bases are TGCGTCAGCAGCTTGGAGGGCCTTTCCTACAATGAGCAGTTCTTC. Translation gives CVSSLEGLSYNEQFF.

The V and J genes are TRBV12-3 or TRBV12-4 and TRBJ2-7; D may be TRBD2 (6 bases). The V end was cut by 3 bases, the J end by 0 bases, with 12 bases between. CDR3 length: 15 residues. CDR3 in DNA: TGTGCCAGCAGTTTTGGGACTGGGAGCTCCTACGAGCAGTACTTC. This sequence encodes CASSFGTGSSYEQYF.